This T cell receptor beta chain was captured in a study of blood T cell repertoires in COVID-19. The assay was immunoSEQ multiplex PCR, and TCRdb's table has in-frame clones only and misses some. Altogether roughly 200,000 clones are present, around 85% being singletons, with the ten largest covering approximately 19%. In Cohort 3, a recovered donor had either two negative PCRs, clearance, or symptom resolution. This receptor was identified in a man aged 35-49 years who had recovered from COVID-19. The sequencing sample was made of PBMCs or T cells enriched from blood (not recorded which).

The CDR3 loop is CASSLADNEQFF. In DNA, the CDR3 is TGCGCCAGCAGCTTGGCGGACAATGAGCAGTTCTTC. This chain uses TRBV5-1 with TRBJ2-1, with D unresolved. Germline lookup yields CDR1 SGHRS and CDR2 YFSETQ. Trimming removed 0 bases at V and 5 bases at J, with 3 bases between. The length of the CDR3 is 12 residues.